The rows below give T cell receptor beta chains drawn from one sample of a study of T cells in Graves' hyperthyroidism and ophthalmopathy. TCRdb reprocessed the multiplex PCR reads via MiXCR and lists one record per CDR3 protein. The sample has a few hundred thousand distinct CDR3 sequences; less than 25% are singletons. The sequenced sample consisted of blood. Every receptor here comes from a woman in her sixties or seventies with Graves' ophthalmopathy. Both conserved end residues are part of each CDR3. A D gene is named only where the DNA matches it firmly. Size is stated for part of the rows, as once, few or many counts, or as a class when the clone is expanded.

TRBD1	.	TRBV6-2/TRBV6-3	TRBJ1-2	TGTGCCAGCAGTTACCCAGGGGGCAGCTCTAACTATGGCTACACCTTC	CASSYPGGSSNYGYTF
TRBD2	few	TRBV24-1	TRBJ2-3	TGTGCCACCAGTGATCCTAGCGGGCGGACGAGGGATACGCAGTATTTT	CATSDPSGRTRDTQYF
.	.	TRBV19	TRBJ2-3	TGTGCCAGTAGTATAGGCCTAGCAGGAGATACGCAGTATTTT	CASSIGLAGDTQYF
TRBD2	many	TRBV12-3/TRBV12-4	TRBJ2-1	TGTGCCAGCCTACTCCGGACTAGCGGGAGCGATGAGCAGTTCTTC	CASLLRTSGSDEQFF
.	.	TRBV12-3/TRBV12-4	TRBJ2-7	TGTGCCAGCAGTCCCCTACCTCGGGGCTCCTACGAGCAGTACTTC	CASSPLPRGSYEQYF
.	few	TRBV4-1	TRBJ2-1	TGCGCCAGCAGCCAAGCACCAAGACAGCTGGACAATGAGCAGTTCTTC	CASSQAPRQLDNEQFF
.	few	TRBV6-1	TRBJ2-7	TGTGCGACCGGGTCCTTAACCGAGCAGTACTTC	CATGSLTEQYF
.	few	TRBV6-2/TRBV6-3	TRBJ2-7	TGTGCCAGCAGTTACTCGCCTCCCGAGCAGTACTTC	CASSYSPPEQYF
TRBD1	many	TRBV11-3	TRBJ2-1	TGTGCCAGCAGCCAAGGACAGGGAGGACACAATGAGCAGTTCTTC	CASSQGQGGHNEQFF
.	.	TRBV5-1	TRBJ2-3	TGCGCCAGCAGCTTGGAGGGCTCCGCAGCGGGTACGCAGTATTTT	CASSLEGSAAGTQYF
TRBD2	few	TRBV4-3	TRBJ2-7	TGCGCCAGCAGCCAAGGGCCTAGCGGGAGCTACGAGCAGTACTTC	CASSQGPSGSYEQYF
.	few	TRBV30	TRBJ1-3	TGTGCCTGGAAGATCCCGAACTCTGGAAACACCATATATTTT	CAWKIPNSGNTIYF
.	few	TRBV6-2/TRBV6-3	TRBJ2-7	TGTGCCACTTCGGAGGCCCTGAGCCACGAGCAGTACTTC	CATSEALSHEQYF
.	many	TRBV20-1	TRBJ2-7	TGCAGTGCTAGTTCGAGGGGGGGCCCCGAGCAGTACTTC	CSASSRGGPEQYF
.	few	TRBV3-1	TRBJ1-5	TGTGCCAGCAGCCAAGACATGGTTAGCAATCAGCCCCAGCATTTT	CASSQDMVSNQPQHF
.	.	TRBV20-1	TRBJ2-7	TGCAGTGCTAGAAGAAAAGGTTGGGAGCAGTACTTC	CSARRKGWEQYF
TRBD1	few	TRBV19	TRBJ1-5	TGTGCCAGTACAAATACAGGGGCCGCAGATCAGCCCCAGCATTTT	CASTNTGAADQPQHF
.	many	TRBV27	TRBJ1-3	TGTGCCAGCAGTTTAGGCCCAAGCTCTGGAAACACCATATATTTT	CASSLGPSSGNTIYF
.	many	TRBV12-3/TRBV12-4	TRBJ2-3	TGTGCCAGCAGCTTGTCTTCCGCTGATACGCAGTATTTT	CASSLSSADTQYF
.	few	TRBV29-1	TRBJ1-2	TGCAGCGTTGTGGCGCATGGCTATGGCTACACCTTC	CSVVAHGYGYTF
TRBD1	.	TRBV18	TRBJ1-1	TGTGCCAGCTCACCACTCGGACAGGGATGGGCTTTCTTT	CASSPLGQGWAFF
TRBD2	few	TRBV6-2/TRBV6-3	TRBJ2-1	TGTGCCAGCAGTTACTCGACGAGCGGGAGTGAGAATGAGCAGTTCTTC	CASSYSTSGSENEQFF
.	many	TRBV18	TRBJ2-3	TGTGCCAGCAGCCCCCGGGGGGATACGCAGTATTTT	CASSPRGDTQYF
.	many	TRBV12-3/TRBV12-4	TRBJ1-1	TGTGCCAGCAGTAGGACAGAGACGAACACTGAAGCTTTCTTT	CASSRTETNTEAFF
.	.	TRBV12-3/TRBV12-4	TRBJ1-6	TGTGCCAGCAGGCTAGCAGTTAATTCACCCCTCCACTTT	CASRLAVNSPLHF
TRBD2	.	TRBV20-1	TRBJ2-2	TGCAGTGCTGGATCTAGCGGGAGGGCCCCCGGGGAGCTGTTTTTT	CSAGSSGRAPGELFF
TRBD1	.	TRBV19	TRBJ1-1	TGTGCCAGCACAGGGGGGGCTACCATGAACACTGAAGCTTTCTTT	CASTGGATMNTEAFF
.	.	TRBV24-1	TRBJ2-2	TGTGCCACCAGAGGAGACAGGATCACCGGGGAGCTGTTTTTT	CATRGDRITGELFF
.	.	TRBV5-1	TRBJ1-3	TGCGCCAGCAGCCGGGGGGGCCCCTCTGGAAACACCATATATTTT	CASSRGGPSGNTIYF
TRBD2	.	TRBV6-5	TRBJ2-3	TGTGCCAGCAGTTACTCTTTAAGCGGGGGAAACACAGATACGCAGTATTTT	CASSYSLSGGNTDTQYF
TRBD2	many	TRBV12-3/TRBV12-4	TRBJ2-3	TGTGCCAGCAGGACTAGCGGAGGCACAGATACGCAGTATTTT	CASRTSGGTDTQYF
.	many	TRBV10-1	TRBJ2-1	TGCGCCAGCAGTTTGAGGGCGGGCCCCTCCTACAATGAGCAGTTCTTC	CASSLRAGPSYNEQFF
TRBD1	few	TRBV20-1	TRBJ2-7	TGCAGTGCTAGAGAACTGGCCGGACAGGGGCGTTACGAGCAGTACTTC	CSARELAGQGRYEQYF
.	.	TRBV28	TRBJ1-2	TGTGCCAGCAGCCCCCAACCCGACGGATCGATCTATGGCTACACCTTC	CASSPQPDGSIYGYTF
.	many	TRBV28	TRBJ1-4	TGTGCCAGCAGTTTGCCCCGACAGGCTCGGGAAAAACTGTTTTTT	CASSLPRQAREKLFF
.	.	TRBV5-1	TRBJ2-7	TGCGCCAGCAGGAGTAGGCGTACACCCTACGAGCAGTACTTC	CASRSRRTPYEQYF
.	few	TRBV15	TRBJ2-5	TGTGCCACCAATTTTTGGGGGCAAGAGACCCAGTACTTC	CATNFWGQETQYF